This T cell receptor (beta chain) comes out of a study of cytomegalovirus exposure and HLA in healthy donors. The study's findings and limits: Most TCRs appeared rarely, but some public TCRs recurred in many donors.

Amplification used 60 Vbeta primers and 13 Jbeta primers. The table came from immunoSEQ multiplex PCR; TCRdb's copy has only in-frame clones and leaves some out. The repertoire table contains some 120,000 clones. With regard to this clone: The antigen is unknown.

Sequencing used PBMCs. This TCR was sampled from a man in his forties or fifties in good health and CMV-seronegative.

The CDR3 DNA reads as TGTGCCAGCAGCTTAGCCCCCCCCGGGACAGGGGGCTACACTGAAGCTTTCTTT. Translated: CASSLAPPGTGGYTEAFF. The chain couples TRBV7-9 to TRBJ1-1; 12 positions match TRBD1. Germline CDR1 SEHNR, CDR2 FQNEAQ (reference sequence). The V segment lost 0 bases and the J segment 3 bases; nucleotides outside the gene matches: 8. The CDR3 consists of 18 residues.